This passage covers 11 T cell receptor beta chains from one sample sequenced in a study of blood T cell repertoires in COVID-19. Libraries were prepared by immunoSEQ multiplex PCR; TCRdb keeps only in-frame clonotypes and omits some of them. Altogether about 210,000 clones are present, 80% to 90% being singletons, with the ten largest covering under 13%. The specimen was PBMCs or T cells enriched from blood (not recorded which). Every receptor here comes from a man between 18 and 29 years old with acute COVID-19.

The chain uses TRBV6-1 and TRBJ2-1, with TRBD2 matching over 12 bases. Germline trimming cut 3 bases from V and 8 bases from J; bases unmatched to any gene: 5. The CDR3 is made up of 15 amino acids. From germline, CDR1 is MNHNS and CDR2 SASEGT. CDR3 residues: CASSEWGLAGDEQFF. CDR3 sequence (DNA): TGTGCCAGCAGTGAGTGGGGACTAGCGGGTGATGAGCAGTTCTTC.

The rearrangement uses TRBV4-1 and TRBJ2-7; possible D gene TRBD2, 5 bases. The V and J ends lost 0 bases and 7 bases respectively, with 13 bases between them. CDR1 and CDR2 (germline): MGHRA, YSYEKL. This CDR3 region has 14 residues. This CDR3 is CASSQDPLGREQYF. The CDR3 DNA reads TGCGCCAGCAGCCAAGATCCCCTTGGGAGAGAGCAGTACTTC.

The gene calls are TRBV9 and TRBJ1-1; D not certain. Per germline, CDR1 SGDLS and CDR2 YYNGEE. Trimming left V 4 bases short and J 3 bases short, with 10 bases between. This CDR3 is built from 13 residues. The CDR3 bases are TGTGCCAGCAGCCCGGGAGTCGACACTGAAGCTTTCTTT. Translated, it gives CASSPGVDTEAFF.

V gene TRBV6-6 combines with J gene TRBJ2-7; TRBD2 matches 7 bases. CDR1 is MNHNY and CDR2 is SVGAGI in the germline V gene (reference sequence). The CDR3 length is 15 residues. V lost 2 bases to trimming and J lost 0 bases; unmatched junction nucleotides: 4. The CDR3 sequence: CASSYASGVSYEQYF. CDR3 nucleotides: TGTGCCAGCAGTTACGCCAGCGGGGTCTCCTACGAGCAGTACTTC.

DNA of the CDR3: TGTGCCAGCAGTCTTACAGGGTACTATGGCTACACCTTC. This encodes CASSLTGYYGYTF. V and J are TRBV2 and TRBJ1-2; D is perhaps TRBD1 (6 bases). V lost 5 bases to trimming and J lost 3 bases, with 10 bases between them. Germline V gene sequence: CDR1 SNHLY, CDR2 FYNNEI. The CDR3 sequence is 13 residues long.

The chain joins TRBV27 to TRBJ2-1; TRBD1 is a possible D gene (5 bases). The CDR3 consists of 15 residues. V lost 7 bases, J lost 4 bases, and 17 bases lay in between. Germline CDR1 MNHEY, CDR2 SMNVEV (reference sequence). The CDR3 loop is CASTNSRQLYNEQFF. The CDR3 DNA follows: TGTGCCAGCACTAATTCCAGACAGTTATACAATGAGCAGTTCTTC.

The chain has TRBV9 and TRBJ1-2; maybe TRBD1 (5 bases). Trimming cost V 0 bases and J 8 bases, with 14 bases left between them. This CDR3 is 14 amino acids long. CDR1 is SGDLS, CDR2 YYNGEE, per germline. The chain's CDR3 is CASSVGQWDRGYTF. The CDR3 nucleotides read TGTGCCAGCAGCGTAGGACAGTGGGATCGAGGCTACACCTTC.

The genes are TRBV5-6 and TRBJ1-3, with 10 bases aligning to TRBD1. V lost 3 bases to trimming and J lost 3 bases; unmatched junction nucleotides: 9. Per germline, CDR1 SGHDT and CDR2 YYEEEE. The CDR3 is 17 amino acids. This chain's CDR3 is CASSWDQGTGVGNTIYF. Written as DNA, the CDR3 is TGTGCCAGCAGCTGGGACCAGGGGACAGGGGTTGGAAACACCATATATTTT.

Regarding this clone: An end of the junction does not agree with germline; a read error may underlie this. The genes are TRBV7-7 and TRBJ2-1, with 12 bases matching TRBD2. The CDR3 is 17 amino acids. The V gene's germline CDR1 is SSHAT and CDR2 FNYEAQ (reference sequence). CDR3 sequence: CASSPTIGLAGRDEQFF. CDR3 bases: TGTGCTAGCAGCCCGACGATCGGACTAGCGGGGCGGGATGAGCAGTTCTTC.

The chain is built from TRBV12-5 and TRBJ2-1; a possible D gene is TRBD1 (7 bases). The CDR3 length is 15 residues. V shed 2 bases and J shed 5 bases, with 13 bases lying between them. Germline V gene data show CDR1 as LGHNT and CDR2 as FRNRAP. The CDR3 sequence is CASGLFQGGNNEQFF. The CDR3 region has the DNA TGTGCTAGTGGTTTGTTCCAGGGGGGTAACAATGAGCAGTTCTTC.

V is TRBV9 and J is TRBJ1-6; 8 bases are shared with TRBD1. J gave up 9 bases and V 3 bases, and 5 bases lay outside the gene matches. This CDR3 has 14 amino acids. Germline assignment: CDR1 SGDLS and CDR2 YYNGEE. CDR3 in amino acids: CASSDDRGLSPLHF. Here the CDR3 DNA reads TGTGCCAGCAGCGACGACAGGGGTCTTTCACCCCTCCACTTT.